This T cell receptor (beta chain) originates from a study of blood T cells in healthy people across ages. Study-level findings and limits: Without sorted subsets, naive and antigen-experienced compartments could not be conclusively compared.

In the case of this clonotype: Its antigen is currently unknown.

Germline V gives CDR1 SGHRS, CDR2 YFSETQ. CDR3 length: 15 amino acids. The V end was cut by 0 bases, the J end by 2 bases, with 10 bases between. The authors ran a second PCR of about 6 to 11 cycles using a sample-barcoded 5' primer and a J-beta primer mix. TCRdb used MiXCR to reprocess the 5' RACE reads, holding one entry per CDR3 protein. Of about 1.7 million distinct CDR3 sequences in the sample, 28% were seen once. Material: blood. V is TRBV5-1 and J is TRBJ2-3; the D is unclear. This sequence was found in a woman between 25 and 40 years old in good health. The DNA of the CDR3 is TGCGCCAGCAGCTTGGATCAGAGCCTCACAGATACGCAGTATTTT. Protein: CASSLDQSLTDTQYF.